The 30 T cell receptor beta chains below come from one sample, sequenced in a study of regulatory T cells in long-lasting Graves disease. Through Arm-PCR of CDR3 regions and iRepertoire HTBI primers, TCR beta libraries were built. TCRdb used MiXCR to reprocess the multiplex PCR reads, holding one entry per CDR3 protein. The data show approximately 440,000 distinct CDR3 sequences, roughly 15% seen once. The time point: newly diagnosed GD, antithyroid drugs for less than 3 months. RNA extracted from PBMCs served as the sequencing template. The same sample was also studied in work on T cells in Graves' hyperthyroidism and ophthalmopathy.

Sequencing used peripheral blood mononuclear cells (PBMCs), obtained at new diagnosis, from a patient treated with antithyroid drugs. The receptor set was obtained from a man aged 40-49 years with Graves disease.

Ten or more counts support this clonotype. The chain uses TRBV12-3 or TRBV12-4 and TRBJ2-7; no firm D call. The V and J ends lost 3 bases and 5 bases respectively, with 5 bases between them. This CDR3 has 11 residues. The CDR3 region has the DNA TGTGCCAGCAGTTTTATCCACGAGCAGTACTTC. It encodes CASSFIHEQYF.

This clonotype has ten or more counts. The CDR3 spells CASSERQGALSGNTIYF. The CDR3 coding sequence is TGTGCCAGCAGTGAAAGACAGGGGGCGCTCAGTGGAAACACCATATATTTT. This sequence joins TRBV6-1 and TRBJ1-3, with 10 bases lining up with TRBD1. Germline trimming cut 2 bases from V and 3 bases from J; bases unmatched to any gene: 7. This CDR3 contains 17 residues. CDR1 and CDR2 (germline): MNHNS, SASEGT.

The V and J genes are TRBV15 and TRBJ2-1, with TRBD2 identical over 11 bases. V shed 0 bases, J shed 2 bases, and the junction held 3 bases outside the gene matches. The germline V gene encodes CDR1 LNHNV and CDR2 YYDKDF (reference sequence). CDR3 length equals 17 residues. As DNA, the CDR3 is TGTGCCACCAGCAGAGAGGGACTAGCGGTTACCTACAATGAGCAGTTCTTC. It specifies CATSREGLAVTYNEQFF.

The V call is TRBV11-2, the J call TRBJ2-1; 9 positions match TRBD2. Germline V gene lookup returns CDR1 SGHAT and CDR2 FQNNGV. The CDR3 spans 17 residues. Trimming took 4 bases from V and 4 from J; bases not matched to a gene: 11. Here the CDR3 DNA reads TGTGCCAGCAGCTCCCTTAGCGGGAGCGTTGGTTACAATGAGCAGTTCTTC. Translation: CASSSLSGSVGYNEQFF.

This clonotype was observed a handful of times. The CDR3 spells CASSETGGTIAFF. The CDR3 coding sequence is TGTGCCAGCAGTGAAACAGGGGGTACCATAGCTTTCTTT. The genes are TRBV6-1 and TRBJ1-1, with 8 bases matching TRBD1. The J segment lost 10 bases and the V segment lost 2 bases, leaving 6 bases of the junction unmatched. The CDR3 runs 13 residues. Germline loops: CDR1 MNHNS, CDR2 SASEGT.

The chain is built from TRBV11-2 and TRBJ2-4, with D possibly being TRBD2 (7 bases). This CDR3 has 15 amino acids. Trimming cost V 5 bases and J 8 bases, with 19 bases left between them. The V gene's germline CDR1 is SGHAT and CDR2 FQNNGV. The CDR3 protein is CASSAGGRERDIQYF. DNA for the CDR3: TGTGCCAGCAGCGCTGGGGGGCGGGAGAGGGACATTCAGTACTTC.

The chain uses TRBV29-1 and TRBJ2-2; 7 nucleotides match TRBD2. Germline assignment: CDR1 SQVTM and CDR2 ANQGSEA. This CDR3 comprises 15 residues. Losses at the gene ends were 3 bases for V and 4 bases for J; bases not matched to a gene: 8. The CDR3 sequence: CSVEVRTSPTGELFF. In nucleotides, the CDR3 is TGCAGCGTTGAGGTCCGGACTAGTCCCACCGGGGAGCTGTTTTTT.

CDR3 DNA sequence: TGTGCCAGCAGACCCTCGACGGCGAACTCTGGAAACACCATATATTTT. Translating it yields CASRPSTANSGNTIYF. The chain combines TRBV28 with TRBJ1-3; D call uncertain. V gave up 6 bases and J gave up 0 bases, with 15 bases separating them. The germline gives CDR1 MDHEN, CDR2 SYDVKM. There are 16 residues in the CDR3. The complete variable domain, with remaining parts taken from reference TRBV28 and TRBJ1-3, reads DVKVTQSSRYLVKRTGEKVFLECVQDMDHENMFWYRQDPGLGLRLIYFSYDVKMKEKGDIPEGYSVSREKKERFSLILESASTNQTSMYLCASRPSTANSGNTIYFGEGSWLTVV.

In this sample, this clonotype turned up many times. The gene calls are TRBV7-6 and TRBJ2-7; D gene uncertain. Trimming cost V 3 bases and J 5 bases, with 5 bases left between them. Germline CDR1 SGHVS, CDR2 FNYEAQ. There are 11 residues in the CDR3. CDR3 nucleotides: TGTGCCAGCAGCTTGAATAACGAGCAGTACTTC. It translates to CASSLNNEQYF.

This clonotype was seen ten or more times. The chain employs TRBV6-5 and TRBJ2-5; D is perhaps TRBD1 (6 bases). Per germline, CDR1 MNHEY and CDR2 SVGAGI. V shed 0 bases and J shed 0 bases, with 14 bases lying between them. The CDR3 spans 17 residues. The CDR3 reads CASSYSMRTVHQETQYF. CDR3 DNA sequence: TGTGCCAGCAGTTACTCCATGAGGACAGTACACCAAGAGACCCAGTACTTC.

The chain couples TRBV24-1 to TRBJ2-5; weak D call: TRBD1 (5 bases). The V and J ends lost 1 base and 1 base respectively, with 12 bases between them. This CDR3 is built from 16 residues. Germline V lookup: CDR1 KGHDR, CDR2 SFDVKD. CDR3 residues: CATSDLVEGAQETQYF. CDR3 in DNA: TGTGCCACCAGTGATTTAGTTGAAGGGGCCCAAGAGACCCAGTACTTC.

Ten or more counts support this clonotype. The rearrangement links TRBV11-2 to TRBJ2-3; D is possibly TRBD2 (5 bases). The length of the CDR3 is 17 residues. Trimming took off 5 bases at V and 1 base at J, with 19 bases between the two ends. Germline CDR1 is SGHAT and CDR2 is FQNNGV. CDR3 in amino acids: CASSPVRARGGTDTQYF. CDR3 coding DNA: TGTGCCAGCAGCCCCGTGAGGGCCCGTGGAGGCACAGATACGCAGTATTTT.

In this sample, this clonotype turned up many times. At one boundary the junction diverges from the germline segment, which might be a read error. This chain connects TRBV7-9 to TRBJ1-2; no clear D gene. Germline CDR1 SEHNR, CDR2 FQNEAQ (reference sequence). The CDR3 consists of 12 residues. The CDR3, as DNA: TGCGCCAGCAGCCTCGACGGATATGGCTACACCTTC. Its protein is CASSLDGYGYTF. Full variable domain (outside the CDR3, taken from reference TRBV7-9 and TRBJ1-2): DTGVSQNPRHKITKRGQNVTFRCDPISEHNRLYWYRQTLGQGPEFLTYFQNEAQLEKSRLLSDRFSAERPKGSFSTLEIQRTEQGDSAMYLCASSLDGYGYTFGSGTRLTVV.

This clonotype was detected many times. The chain links TRBV30 to TRBJ1-4, with 9 bases that match TRBD1. The length of the CDR3 is 14 residues. Germline CDR1 GTSNPN, CDR2 SVGIG (reference sequence). After removal of 2 bases from V and 8 bases from J, the junction contained 6 bases not matched to a gene. CDR3 sequence: CAWSQGQGREKLFF. CDR3 DNA sequence: TGTGCCTGGAGTCAAGGACAGGGGAGGGAAAAACTGTTTTTT.

The CDR3 here is CASSDRDGTGELFF. CDR3 coding DNA: TGTGCCAGCAGCGACAGGGACGGCACCGGGGAGCTGTTTTTT. The chain carries TRBV7-3 and TRBJ2-2; 7 bases are a match to TRBD1. V lost 5 bases and J lost 4; bases outside the gene matches: 4. The germline gives CDR1 SGHTA, CDR2 FQGTGA. The CDR3 runs 14 residues.

The chain recombines TRBV5-5 with TRBJ2-5; 10 bases map to TRBD2. CDR3 length equals 16 residues. Germline loops: CDR1 SGHKS, CDR2 YYEKEE (reference sequence). Losses at the gene ends were 2 bases for V and 5 bases for J; bases not matched to a gene: 9. The CDR3 sequence is CASSLEGLAGAETQYF. The CDR3 DNA follows: TGTGCCAGCAGCTTAGAGGGGCTAGCGGGAGCGGAGACCCAGTACTTC.

This clonotype has just a few counts. The rearrangement joins TRBV6-1 to TRBJ1-2; D not resolved. Looked up from germline, CDR1 is MNHNS and CDR2 is SASEGT. The CDR3 sequence is 12 residues long. V dropped 9 bases and J dropped 5 bases, with 13 bases sitting between them. CDR3 DNA sequence: TGTGCCAGAAGGCAGGACCCTTATGGCTACACCTTC. It encodes CARRQDPYGYTF.

This clonotype showed up just a few times. J is TRBJ1-6 and V is TRBV13; no definite D call. The CDR3 totals 13 residues. Between the trimmed V and J ends, which lost 0 bases and 10 bases, there was a span of 7 bases. Germline V gene sequence: CDR1 PRHDT, CDR2 FYEKMQ (reference sequence). The CDR3 nucleotides are TGTGCCAGCAGCTTAGGAACGGGATCACCCCTCCACTTT. This sequence encodes CASSLGTGSPLHF.

The chain joins TRBV5-1 to TRBJ2-1, with D perhaps TRBD1 (5 bases). Trimming took off 3 bases at V and 0 bases at J, with 13 bases between the two ends. CDR3 length equals 16 residues. Germline V gene sequence: CDR1 SGHRS, CDR2 YFSETQ. CDR3 residues: CASSWPDSSSYNEQFF. The CDR3 region has the DNA TGCGCCAGCAGCTGGCCAGACAGTAGCTCCTACAATGAGCAGTTCTTC.

This clonotype appeared many times. V is TRBV27 and J is TRBJ1-1; TRBD1 is a possible D gene (6 bases). The CDR3 extends over 12 amino acids. Germline V gene sequence: CDR1 MNHEY, CDR2 SMNVEV (reference sequence). V lost 5 bases and J lost 8, with 12 bases in between. CDR3 DNA: TGTGCCAGCAGTCCCCCCGGACAGGAAGCTTTCTTT. This sequence encodes CASSPPGQEAFF.

This clonotype was recorded a few times. This may be a read error, as it is one base from a much larger clone. V and J are TRBV6-2 or TRBV6-3 and TRBJ2-1; 10 nucleotides align to TRBD2. The V gene's germline CDR1 is MNHEY and CDR2 SVGEGT. CDR3 length: 17 residues. CDR3 residues: CAGSEGFRASGRNEQFF. The CDR3, as DNA: TGTGCCGGCAGTGAAGGGTTTCGGGCTAGCGGGAGAAACGAGCAGTTCTTC.

This clonotype turned up a few times. The gene calls are TRBV29-1 and TRBJ2-5; 9 bases are shared with TRBD1. Germline CDR1 reads SQVTM; CDR2 reads ANQGSEA. The trim removed 7 bases at V and 7 bases at J, leaving 16 bases unmatched. The CDR3 contains 15 residues. Here the CDR3 reads CSALTGTGSIATQYF. CDR3 nucleotides: TGCAGCGCCCTGACCGGGACAGGGAGCATAGCGACCCAGTACTTC.

The V gene is TRBV12-3 or TRBV12-4, the J gene TRBJ2-5, with 8 bases fitting TRBD1. The CDR3 runs to 14 residues. Unmatched junction bases numbered 7, after V lost 5 bases and J lost 5 bases. The CDR3 bases are TGTGCCAGCAGTCCGGACAGGGTCGTCGAGACCCAGTACTTC. Translating gives CASSPDRVVETQYF.

The chain has TRBV5-1 and TRBJ2-1; possibly TRBD1 or TRBD2 for D (6 bases each). This CDR3 is 15 amino acids long. Per germline, CDR1 SGHRS and CDR2 YFSETQ. Trimming left V 4 bases short and J 6 bases short, with 17 bases between. CDR3 residues: CASSINGGTFNEQFF. CDR3 nucleotides: TGCGCCAGCAGCATAAACGGGGGCACTTTCAATGAGCAGTTCTTC. The full variable domain, in which reference TRBV5-1 and TRBJ2-1 provide the parts outside the CDR3, is KAGVTQTPRYLIKTRGQQVTLSCSPISGHRSVSWYQQTPGQGLQFLFEYFSETQRNKGNFPGRFSGRQFSNSRSEMNVSTLELGDSALYLCASSINGGTFNEQFFGPGTRLTVL.

In this sample, this clonotype turned up many times. V gene TRBV18 combines with J gene TRBJ2-1, with 8 bases matching TRBD2. The CDR3 is 15 residues long. Germline V gene data show CDR1 as KGHSH and CDR2 as LQKENI. V was clipped by 2 bases and J by 5 bases; unmatched bases: 5. The CDR3 sequence is CASSPGSGSHNEQFF. CDR3 sequence (DNA): TGTGCCAGCTCACCAGGAAGCGGGAGTCACAATGAGCAGTTCTTC.

This clonotype turned up a few times. The junction departs from the called germline gene at one end, perhaps through a read error. The V call is TRBV12-3 or TRBV12-4, the J call TRBJ1-1; perhaps TRBD1 as D (5 bases). The length of the CDR3 is 12 residues. The CDR3 loop is CVSSSTGARAFF. As DNA, the CDR3 is TGTGTCAGCAGTTCCACAGGAGCCAGGGCTTTCTTT.

This clonotype was detected many times. The chain employs TRBV9 and TRBJ1-1, with D possibly matching TRBD1 (5 bases). The ends were cut back, 0 bases at V and 6 bases at J, with 15 bases in the middle. Germline CDR1 reads SGDLS; CDR2 reads YYNGEE. This CDR3 is built from 15 residues. CDR3 nucleotide sequence: TGTGCCAGCAGCGTAGCGGGGGGAGTGGGCGCTGAAGCTTTCTTT. It translates to CASSVAGGVGAEAFF. Variable domain in full (rest from reference TRBV9 and TRBJ1-1): DSGVTQTPKHLITATGQRVTLRCSPRSGDLSVYWYQQSLDQGLQFLIQYYNGEERAKGNILERFSAQQFPDLHSELNLSSLELGDSALYFCASSVAGGVGAEAFFGQGTRLTVV.

This clonotype was counted ten times or more. This sequence joins TRBV6-5 and TRBJ2-7, with D possibly TRBD2 on 6 matching bases. The CDR3 is 15 residues long. Germline-derived CDR1 and CDR2 are MNHEY and SVGAGI. V was shortened by 2 bases and J by 0 bases, with 11 bases between the two germline ends. For the CDR3, the DNA is TGTGCCAGCAGTTACCGGGACTTTCGCTCCTACGAGCAGTACTTC. Translating gives CASSYRDFRSYEQYF.

This clonotype was seen many times. This chain uses TRBV3-1 with TRBJ2-1; the match to TRBD2 covers 10 bases. Germline lookup yields CDR1 LGHDT and CDR2 YNNKEL (reference sequence). Unmatched junction bases numbered 5, after V lost 2 bases and J lost 7 bases. The CDR3 has 15 residues. The CDR3 sequence is CASSQMLAGGNEQFF. The CDR3, as DNA: TGTGCCAGCAGCCAAATGTTAGCGGGAGGAAATGAGCAGTTCTTC.

This clonotype was seen a few times. Here the CDR3 reads CASSLGQFLAKNIQYF. As DNA, the CDR3 is TGTGCCAGCAGCTTGGGGCAGTTTCTAGCCAAAAACATTCAGTACTTC. V is TRBV5-5 and J is TRBJ2-4; D remains ambiguous. V was pared by 0 bases and J by 0 bases, with 10 bases between. The CDR3 is 16 residues long. Germline loops: CDR1 SGHKS, CDR2 YYEKEE (reference sequence).